This is a list of T cell receptor beta chains from one sample in a study of blood T cell repertoires in COVID-19. TCRdb keeps only in-frame clones here, not all; method: immunoSEQ multiplex PCR. Among over 150,000 clones listed, around 84% were seen once. Input material: peripheral blood. These receptors all come from a man between 45 and 60 years old with active or convalescent COVID-19. The CDR3 runs from the conserved cysteine through the conserved F or W. The D gene is left open where the match is weak. For some rows the clone size is stated as once, few or many, or as a class when expanded; others skip it.

TRBV5-1	TRBD1	TRBJ1-5	NA	CASSPGQGREPQHF	TGCGCCAGCAGCCCTGGACAGGGTCGGGAGCCCCAGCATTTT
TRBV6-1	TRBD2	TRBJ2-3	few	CASSKGPTSGGNTDTQYF	TGTGCCAGCAGTAAAGGCCCAACTAGCGGGGGAAACACAGATACGCAGTATTTT
TRBV6-6	NA	TRBJ1-5	few	CASSYSGLDTAQHF	TGTGCCAGCAGTTACTCGGGGTTGGACACAGCCCAGCATTTT
TRBV6-5	TRBD1	TRBJ1-4	NA	CASTDRVTVEKLFF	TGTGCCAGCACCGACAGGGTGACGGTTGAAAAACTGTTTTTT
TRBV7-9	NA	TRBJ2-1	NA	CASSGQNEQFF	TGTGCCAGCAGCGGCCAAAATGAGCAGTTCTTC
TRBV3-1/TRBV3-2	NA	TRBJ1-6	NA	CASSPSGVRGARSPLHF	TGTGCCAGCAGCCCCAGCGGGGTCCGGGGGGCGCGGTCACCCCTCCACTTT
TRBV5-1	NA	TRBJ2-5	NA	CASSSEGLRSTKTQYF	TGCGCCAGCAGCTCAGAAGGTTTGAGGAGTACAAAGACCCAGTACTTC
TRBV24-1	TRBD1	TRBJ2-3	NA	CATSDPDRGHADTQYF	TGTGCCACCAGTGATCCAGACAGGGGGCATGCAGATACGCAGTATTTT
TRBV6-5	NA	TRBJ2-5	NA	CASRPMTGQETQYF	TGTGCCAGCAGACCTATGACAGGCCAAGAGACCCAGTACTTC
TRBV6-1	NA	TRBJ1-5	NA	CASSEGSGTNQPQHF	TGTGCCAGCAGTGAAGGATCCGGGACAAATCAGCCCCAGCATTTT
TRBV10-3	NA	TRBJ1-1	once	CAISESLTGNTEAFF	TGTGCCATCAGTGAGTCCCTGACGGGGAACACTGAAGCTTTCTTT
TRBV29-1	NA	TRBJ1-2	once	CSVDGPGYTF	TGCAGCGTTGACGGTCCTGGCTACACCTTC
TRBV6-2/TRBV6-3	NA	TRBJ1-4	NA	CASSYAGRTNEKLFF	TGTGCCAGCAGTTATGCGGGGAGGACTAATGAAAAACTGTTTTTT
TRBV27	NA	TRBJ2-1	NA	CASSPLGGAFNEQFF	TGTGCCAGCAGTCCCTTGGGAGGCGCCTTCAATGAGCAGTTCTTC
TRBV24-1	TRBD2	TRBJ2-7	NA	CATSDFDPSAGKCEQYF	TGTGCCACCAGTGACTTCGACCCCTCAGCGGGGAAGTGCGAGCAGTACTTC
TRBV4-3	NA	TRBJ1-6	NA	CASSQDLDRTNSPLHF	TGCGCCAGCAGCCAAGATCTGGACAGAACTAATTCACCCCTCCACTTT
TRBV6-6	NA	TRBJ2-1	NA	CASSYPTARRYTEQFF	TGTGCCAGCAGTTACCCGACAGCTAGGAGATACACTGAGCAGTTCTTC
TRBV19	NA	TRBJ1-3	NA	CASSIVLYSGNTIYF	TGTGCCAGTAGTATAGTCTTGTACTCTGGAAACACCATATATTTT
TRBV19	TRBD1	TRBJ1-5	NA	CASSRDRPNQPQHF	TGTGCCAGTAGTCGGGACAGACCCAATCAGCCCCAGCATTTT
TRBV27	TRBD2	TRBJ2-3	once	CASSLREIDTQYF	TGTGCCAGCAGTTTGCGGGAGATAGATACGCAGTATTTT
TRBV27	NA	TRBJ2-3	NA	CASRSRITDTQYF	TGTGCCAGTCGGAGTCGCATCACAGATACGCAGTATTTT
TRBV5-1	TRBD2	TRBJ2-1	NA	CASSDLSGRNEQFF	TGCGCCAGCAGCGATCTTAGCGGGAGGAATGAGCAGTTCTTC
TRBV27	TRBD2	TRBJ2-5	NA	CASSLSGKVLAGETQYF	TGTGCCAGCAGTTTATCGGGGAAGGTTTTAGCGGGAGAGACCCAGTACTTC
TRBV3-1/TRBV3-2	NA	TRBJ2-1	once	CASSQRGAGNEQFF	TGTGCCAGCAGCCAGCGGGGTGCGGGCAATGAGCAGTTCTTC
TRBV5-1	TRBD1	TRBJ1-2	NA	CASSLTGEGYGYTF	TGCGCCAGCAGCTTGACAGGGGAAGGATATGGCTACACCTTC
TRBV7-9	NA	TRBJ1-3	NA	CASSLRGWPGNTIYF	TGTGCCAGCAGCTTAAGGGGATGGCCTGGAAACACCATATATTTT
TRBV6-2/TRBV6-3	TRBD1	TRBJ1-2	NA	CASSNSNRGSYGYTF	TGTGCCAGCAGTAACTCGAACAGGGGGTCGTATGGCTACACCTTC
TRBV29-1	NA	TRBJ2-3	NA	CSADRESTDTQYF	TGCAGCGCTGATAGAGAGAGCACAGATACGCAGTATTTT
TRBV7-2	TRBD1	TRBJ2-1	NA	CASSQGAVSFYNEQFF	TGTGCCAGCAGCCAGGGGGCAGTCTCGTTCTACAATGAGCAGTTCTTC
TRBV5-5	TRBD1	TRBJ2-1	few	CASSRGGQGSEQFF	TGTGCCAGCAGCCGGGGTGGACAGGGGAGTGAGCAGTTCTTC
TRBV7-9	NA	TRBJ2-1	NA	CASSQDRSSYNEQFF	TGTGCCAGCAGCCAGGACAGAAGCTCCTACAATGAGCAGTTCTTC
TRBV5-6	NA	TRBJ1-2	NA	CASSLDRRPSDTF	TGTGCCAGCAGCTTGGACAGACGACCGTCGGACACCTTC
TRBV2	TRBD1	TRBJ1-1	NA	CASLPGQGATEAFF	TGTGCCAGCCTCCCCGGACAGGGGGCAACTGAAGCTTTCTTT
TRBV30	TRBD1	TRBJ1-5	NA	CALGQGVNQPQHF	TGTGCCTTGGGACAGGGTGTCAATCAGCCCCAGCATTTT
TRBV3-1/TRBV3-2	NA	TRBJ1-6	once	CASSQGTVTENSPLHF	TGTGCCAGCAGCCAAGGGACAGTCACCGAGAATTCACCCCTCCACTTT
TRBV18	TRBD2	TRBJ2-7	NA	CASSPPGTSGSGEQYF	TGTGCCAGCTCACCGCCCGGGACTAGCGGGAGCGGAGAGCAGTACTTC
TRBV5-6	NA	TRBJ1-2	NA	CASSWTDNYGYTF	TGTGCCAGCAGCTGGACAGATAACTATGGCTACACCTTC
TRBV10-3	TRBD2	TRBJ2-3	once	CAISEILAGVGTDTQYF	TGTGCCATCAGTGAGATCCTAGCGGGAGTAGGCACAGATACGCAGTATTTT
TRBV7-2	NA	TRBJ1-1	NA	CASSLAQGWHTEAFF	TGTGCCAGCAGCTTAGCGCAGGGGTGGCACACTGAAGCTTTCTTT
TRBV19	TRBD2	TRBJ2-1	NA	CASSSIPGSGDPSYNEQFF	TGTGCCAGTAGTTCGATTCCCGGGAGCGGGGATCCCTCCTACAATGAGCAGTTCTTC
TRBV5-1	TRBD1	TRBJ1-2	NA	CASSLVGQDGYTF	TGCGCCAGCAGCTTGGTAGGACAGGATGGCTACACCTTC
TRBV5-1	TRBD2	TRBJ2-3	NA	CASSRSGRTDTQYF	TGCGCCAGCAGCAGGAGCGGGAGGACAGATACGCAGTATTTT
TRBV9	TRBD2	TRBJ2-3	NA	CASSVPIGAGEADTQYF	TGTGCCAGCAGCGTCCCTATCGGAGCGGGAGAGGCAGATACGCAGTATTTT
TRBV2	NA	TRBJ2-2	few	CASSPQGQGTGELFF	TGTGCCAGCAGCCCCCAGGGTCAGGGTACCGGGGAGCTGTTTTTT
TRBV7-9	TRBD1	TRBJ1-2	NA	CASIKTGAVGYTF	TGTGCCAGCATCAAGACAGGGGCTGTGGGCTACACCTTC
TRBV6-1	TRBD1	TRBJ1-5	once	CASGEQGAHMSNQPQHF	TGTGCCAGCGGTGAACAGGGGGCCCATATGAGCAATCAGCCCCAGCATTTT
TRBV5-1	TRBD2	TRBJ2-1	NA	CASSFSSGGYNEQFF	TGCGCCAGCAGCTTCTCTAGCGGGGGTTACAATGAGCAGTTCTTC
TRBV5-1	NA	TRBJ1-5	NA	CASSFAGEDNQPQHF	TGCGCCAGCAGCTTTGCCGGGGAGGACAATCAGCCCCAGCATTTT
TRBV7-9	NA	TRBJ1-2	few	CASSPLRGWNYGYTF	TGTGCCAGCAGCCCCCTTAGGGGATGGAACTATGGCTACACCTTC
TRBV28	TRBD2	TRBJ2-7	once	CASSTTSRSSYEQYF	TGTGCCAGCAGTACGACTAGCAGAAGCTCCTACGAGCAGTACTTC
TRBV9	TRBD2	TRBJ2-1	once	CASSVAAGGAIHEQFF	TGTGCCAGCAGCGTAGCGGCGGGGGGAGCTATACATGAGCAGTTCTTC
TRBV5-1	TRBD1	TRBJ1-5	NA	CASSSGQGNQPQHF	TGCGCCAGCAGCTCCGGACAGGGAAATCAGCCCCAGCATTTT
TRBV5-1	NA	TRBJ2-7	NA	CASSLGPSSYEQYF	TGCGCCAGCAGCTTGGGGCCTAGCTCCTACGAGCAGTACTTC
TRBV30	TRBD1	TRBJ2-7	once	CAWEGQAGGEQYF	TGTGCCTGGGAGGGACAGGCCGGGGGCGAGCAGTACTTC
TRBV11-3	NA	TRBJ2-7	NA	CASSLDLGSYEQYF	TGTGCCAGCAGCTTAGATCTTGGCAGCTACGAGCAGTACTTC
TRBV19	NA	TRBJ1-4	NA	CASRYRDEKLFF	TGTGCCAGTAGGTACAGGGACGAAAAACTGTTTTTT
TRBV9	NA	TRBJ1-3	few	CASSARAHSGNTIYF	TGTGCCAGCAGCGCGCGGGCCCACTCTGGAAACACCATATATTTT
TRBV6-5	NA	TRBJ2-3	NA	CASRDYKGDTQYF	TGTGCCAGCAGGGACTACAAGGGAGATACGCAGTATTTT
TRBV6-2/TRBV6-3	TRBD1	TRBJ2-7	NA	CASSLRRDRTSEQYF	TGTGCCAGCAGCCTTAGACGGGACAGGACGAGCGAGCAGTACTTC
TRBV7-9	TRBD1	TRBJ1-3	NA	CASSLGTGGSSGNTIYF	TGTGCCAGCAGCTTAGGGACAGGGGGGAGCTCTGGAAACACCATATATTTT